Listed below are T cell receptor beta chains from one sample, sequenced in a study of T cells expressing NK-cell markers. TCRdb reprocessed the 5' RACE reads; each CDR3 protein has one entry and no DNA is given. Its listing shows 440,000 or so distinct CDR3 sequences. Sequenced sample: blood T cells: a sorted CD56 or NKG2C T cell subset, CD4+ or CD8+ T cells, or bulk PBMC T cells (not recorded which). The receptors originated from a woman between 18 and 69 years old in good health. Each CDR3 is given with its conserved first and last residue.

V gene	J gene	CDR3 protein
TRBV5-1	TRBJ2-4	CASSPRPGQPKNIQYF
TRBV6-2/TRBV6-3	TRBJ2-7	CASSYSAGTPNEQYF
TRBV12-3/TRBV12-4	TRBJ2-1	CASSFGGGALEQFF
TRBV18	TRBJ2-3	CASSPGQGAGTDTQYF
TRBV7-9	TRBJ1-1	CASSPGGLNTEAFF
TRBV20-1	TRBJ2-7	CSAREGSGRVYEQYF
TRBV20-1	TRBJ2-7	CSASGTATGTYEQYF
TRBV7-3	TRBJ1-1	CASSTQSGAEAFF
TRBV18	TRBJ2-1	CASSPPASQHEQFF
TRBV20-1	TRBJ2-4	CSATWASGVLAKNIQYF
TRBV4-2	TRBJ2-7	CASSQAGGRAQYF
TRBV6-2/TRBV6-3	TRBJ2-7	CASSSLTHPYEQYF
TRBV27	TRBJ2-7	CASSSGQTYEQYF
TRBV14	TRBJ2-3	CASSLSGGLYLTDTQYF
TRBV11-3	TRBJ2-2	CASSLPPGELFF
TRBV7-9	TRBJ2-7	CASSLGAYSGRAYEQYF
TRBV5-1	TRBJ2-1	CASGTGAAEYNEQFF
TRBV11-3	TRBJ2-1	CASSLDLGQRSYNEQFF
TRBV28	TRBJ2-5	CASSPQGLGRETQYF
TRBV20-1	TRBJ2-3	CSARGGGLSTDTQYF
TRBV5-1	TRBJ1-1	CASSYTFLQGAGTEAFF
TRBV5-1	TRBJ2-3	CASSLGTRTDTQYF
TRBV4-1	TRBJ2-2	CASRGASNTGELFF
TRBV5-8	TRBJ2-1	CASSLDPAGGPSGKFF
TRBV5-5	TRBJ1-5	CASSLRGQGLNQPQHF
TRBV20-1	TRBJ2-1	CSATGTGVWDVEQFF
TRBV12-3/TRBV12-4	TRBJ1-2	CASSFQGLEGYTF
TRBV11-2	TRBJ2-3	CASTTGGQKTDTQYF
TRBV4-2	TRBJ2-1	CASSQDEGQGYDEQFF
TRBV27	TRBJ2-1	CASSLFATGYLQFF
TRBV5-1	TRBJ1-2	CASSLGDISYGYTF
TRBV11-2	TRBJ1-1	CASNYMNTEAFF
TRBV11-2	TRBJ1-4	CASRDTFWGKLFF
TRBV29-1	TRBJ2-5	CSALRAPETQYF
TRBV27	TRBJ2-1	CASTLSGGLADINEQFF
TRBV18	TRBJ1-2	CASSPVREGIYGYTF
TRBV4-1	TRBJ2-2	CASSQDQGLRELFF
TRBV12-3/TRBV12-4	TRBJ2-7	CASSLGLPSSYEQYF
TRBV11-2	TRBJ1-2	CASSPIGMGYTF
TRBV19	TRBJ1-4	CASSSQTGGDEKLFF